Each of the 27 T cell receptor beta chains below was sequenced from the same sample in a study of T cell responses to AZD1222 COVID-19 vaccine. Sequencing was performed with immunoSEQ multiplex PCR; in TCRdb, only in-frame clones are kept and a portion is missing. The sample lists 150,000 to 200,000 clones, more than 85% occurring once. The specimen was peripheral blood, collected on day 0 of AZD1222 vaccination. These receptors were taken from an adult in good health.

This rearrangement joins TRBV5-1 to TRBJ2-1; D might be TRBD2 (6 bases). This CDR3 has 17 amino acids. The germline V gene has CDR1 SGHRS and CDR2 YFSETQ. V was cut by 6 bases and J by 6 bases, with 25 bases left in between. CDR3 amino acids: CASTRAGGVQTGNEQFF. In DNA form, the CDR3 reads TGCGCCAGCACACGCGCGGGCGGGGTCCAAACCGGCAATGAGCAGTTCTTC.

The rearrangement joins TRBV18 to TRBJ2-7; D uncertain. Trimming left V 2 bases short and J 2 bases short, with 7 bases between. The CDR3 covers 13 residues. Germline assignment: CDR1 KGHSH and CDR2 LQKENI. The CDR3 DNA is TGTGCCAGCTCACCAGTGTCAGCCTACGAGCAGTACTTC. It specifies CASSPVSAYEQYF.

The chain has TRBV18 and TRBJ1-1; 7 positions match TRBD1. J gave up 6 bases and V 6 bases, and 10 bases lay outside the gene matches. This CDR3 is built from 14 residues. Germline values: CDR1 KGHSH, CDR2 LQKENI. CDR3 loop: CASSPGTADAEAFF. In DNA, the CDR3 is TGTGCCAGCTCGCCCGGGACAGCCGATGCTGAAGCTTTCTTT.

The rearrangement uses TRBV10-2 and TRBJ2-7; unclear D gene. V was trimmed by 3 bases and J by 5 bases, leaving 8 bases between them. Germline V gene data show CDR1 as WSHSY and CDR2 as SAAADI. The CDR3 spans 12 residues. CDR3 nucleotide sequence: TGCGCCAGCAGTGAAGCGTCCGACGAGCAGTACTTC. Translation: CASSEASDEQYF.

The chain combines TRBV10-1 with TRBJ2-2, with D possibly matching TRBD2 (6 bases). The germline V gene has CDR1 WNHNN and CDR2 SYGVQD (reference sequence). Trimming cost V 4 bases and J 4 bases, with 13 bases left between them. The CDR3 totals 15 residues. The CDR3 sequence is CASSGLTRGTGELFF. CDR3 sequence (DNA): TGCGCCAGCAGTGGGTTGACTAGAGGCACCGGGGAGCTGTTTTTT.

The chain joins TRBV6-1 to TRBJ1-2; the D is unclear. Germline V gene data show CDR1 as MNHNS and CDR2 as SASEGT. Between the trimmed V and J ends, which lost 2 bases and 2 bases, there was a span of 9 bases. This CDR3 contains 14 residues. CDR3 nucleotides: TGTGCCAGCAGTGAAAGGCACGACAACTATGGCTACACCTTC. This sequence encodes CASSERHDNYGYTF.

The rearrangement uses TRBV27 and TRBJ1-2, with 8 bases matching TRBD1. CDR1 MNHEY and CDR2 SMNVEV come from the germline V gene (reference sequence). CDR3 length: 15 amino acids. V was clipped by 1 base and J by 5 bases; unmatched bases: 6. The CDR3 region has the DNA TGTGCCAGCAGTTTATTAGCAGGGGGCGCATATGGCTACACCTTC. Protein product: CASSLLAGGAYGYTF.

The chain recombines TRBV10-3 with TRBJ1-6; D not certain. Germline V gene sequence: CDR1 ENHRY, CDR2 SYGVKD. This CDR3 spans 13 amino acids. The ends were cut back, 8 bases at V and 3 bases at J, with 8 bases in the middle. The CDR3 reads CAIGTDYNSPLHF. The CDR3 coding sequence is TGTGCCATCGGAACAGACTATAATTCACCCCTCCACTTT.

V usage is TRBV5-4 and J usage is TRBJ1-2; perhaps TRBD1 as D (6 bases). The V end lost 2 bases, the J end lost 6 bases, and 11 bases lay between the germline ends. CDR3 size: 13 residues. Germline V gene data show CDR1 as SGHNT and CDR2 as YYREEE (reference sequence). The CDR3 loop reads CASSLQGLDGYTF. The CDR3 region has the DNA TGTGCCAGCAGCTTACAGGGTTTGGATGGCTACACCTTC.

The chain uses TRBV28 and TRBJ2-7, with a weak D call TRBD1 (6 bases). The CDR3 loop spans 15 amino acids. Trimming took 4 bases from V and 1 from J, leaving 14 bases between them. Looked up from germline, CDR1 is MDHEN and CDR2 is SYDVKM. The CDR3 loop is CASSSRTEKSYEQYF. The CDR3, as DNA: TGTGCCAGCAGTTCTCGGACAGAAAAATCCTACGAGCAGTACTTC.

This sequence joins TRBV6-2 or TRBV6-3 and TRBJ1-1, with D possibly matching TRBD1 (6 bases). CDR1 MNHEY and CDR2 SVGEGT come from the germline V gene. There are 14 residues in the CDR3. V dropped 2 bases and J dropped 2 bases, with 9 bases sitting between them. This CDR3 reads CASSYNRANTEAFF. CDR3 DNA sequence: TGTGCCAGCAGTTACAACAGGGCTAACACTGAAGCTTTCTTT.

The genes are TRBV5-8 and TRBJ1-1; unclear D gene. CDR3 size: 15 residues. V was pared by 4 bases and J by 4 bases, with 17 bases between. The V gene's germline CDR1 is SGHTS and CDR2 YDEGEE. The CDR3 coding sequence is TGTGCCAGCAGCGGTTTAGGGTTACTTGGCACTGAAGCTTTCTTT. Translation: CASSGLGLLGTEAFF.

The chain has TRBV14 and TRBJ1-1, with D unresolved. The germline V gene encodes CDR1 SGHDN and CDR2 FVKESK. V was clipped by 7 bases and J by 4 bases, with 13 bases between them. This CDR3 is 13 amino acids long. The CDR3 reads CASTEDPGTEAFF. In DNA form, the CDR3 reads TGTGCCAGCACTGAGGATCCGGGCACTGAAGCTTTCTTT.

The chain uses TRBV20-1 and TRBJ2-5; D ambiguous. The CDR3 covers 11 residues. CDR1 is DFQATT and CDR2 is SNEGSKA in the germline V gene (reference sequence). V lost 4 bases and J lost 2, with 5 bases in between. CDR3 region: CSANMQETQYF. Written as DNA, the CDR3 is TGCAGTGCTAATATGCAAGAGACCCAGTACTTC.

Only one count was recorded for this clone. The chain is built from TRBV19 and TRBJ2-1; D is perhaps TRBD1 (7 bases). In germline, CDR1 is LNHDA, CDR2 SQIVND (reference sequence). Deletions cut 3 bases from V and 8 bases from J, with 20 bases between. This CDR3 spans 16 amino acids. CDR3 amino acids: CASSILRGAGLDEQFF. The CDR3 DNA reads as TGTGCCAGTAGTATCCTCAGGGGGGCAGGGTTGGATGAGCAGTTCTTC.

The chain joins TRBV3-1 (or the pseudogene TRBV3-2) to TRBJ1-3, with D possibly being TRBD1 (5 bases). The CDR3 sequence is 16 residues long. Trimming took off 0 bases at V and 0 bases at J, with 9 bases between the two ends. Per the germline V gene, CDR1 is LGHDT and CDR2 is YNNKEL (reference sequence). CDR3 nucleotide sequence: TGTGCCAGCAGCCAAGATCAGGGAAGCTCTGGAAACACCATATATTTT. Translated, it gives CASSQDQGSSGNTIYF.

This rearrangement joins TRBV11-2 to TRBJ1-2; D unclear. Germline V gene lookup returns CDR1 SGHAT and CDR2 FQNNGV. This CDR3 is built from 13 residues. Trimming took 1 base from V and 8 from J, leaving 11 bases between them. CDR3 residues: CASSLGGRLGYTF. The CDR3 DNA sequence: TGTGCCAGCAGCTTAGGCGGGCGGCTCGGCTACACCTTC.

The J gene is TRBJ2-7, the V gene TRBV6-5; TRBD2 matches 7 bases. V was pared by 4 bases and J by 1 base, with 10 bases of the junction left unmatched. Looked up from germline, CDR1 is MNHEY and CDR2 is SVGAGI. The CDR3 length is 16 residues. The CDR3 coding sequence is TGTGCCAGCAGTTCCCGTGGACTAGGGTTTTCCTACGAGCAGTACTTC. Protein: CASSSRGLGFSYEQYF.

The J gene is TRBJ2-1, the V gene TRBV5-1; possible D gene TRBD2, 6 bases. CDR1 is SGHRS and CDR2 is YFSETQ in the germline V gene. This CDR3 has 16 amino acids. V lost 0 bases to trimming and J lost 9 bases, with 19 bases between them. CDR3 bases: TGCGCCAGCAGCTTGGGCCCCGTAGGACTACGGAGTGAGCAGTTCTTC. Its translation: CASSLGPVGLRSEQFF.

This sequence joins TRBV28 and TRBJ1-1; 12 bases are shared with TRBD1. The germline gives CDR1 MDHEN, CDR2 SYDVKM. The CDR3 has 16 amino acids. V lost 4 bases, J lost 0 bases, and 3 bases stayed unmatched. CDR3 DNA: TGTGCCAGCAGTTCGGGACAGGGGGCTGTGAACACTGAAGCTTTCTTT. It codes for CASSSGQGAVNTEAFF.

The genes are TRBV6-5 and TRBJ1-1; 7 bases align to TRBD1. Unmatched junction bases numbered 7, after V lost 2 bases and J lost 1 base. Germline CDR1 is MNHEY and CDR2 is SVGAGI. The CDR3 length is 16 residues. This CDR3 is CASSYGSGGGNTEAFF. The CDR3 nucleotides read TGTGCCAGCAGTTACGGTTCAGGGGGAGGGAACACTGAAGCTTTCTTT.

The V gene is TRBV5-1, the J gene TRBJ1-2; tentative D call: TRBD1 (5 bases). Per the germline V gene, CDR1 is SGHRS and CDR2 is YFSETQ. Trimming cost V 4 bases and J 6 bases, with 19 bases left between them. This CDR3 spans 15 amino acids. As DNA, the CDR3 is TGCGCCAGCAGCGTAGGCTCCGGGACGGCGGATGGCTACACCTTC. Translated: CASSVGSGTADGYTF.

The chain is built from TRBV2 and TRBJ2-3; TRBD2 aligns across 7 bases. This CDR3 has 16 residues. The germline V gene has CDR1 SNHLY and CDR2 FYNNEI. V shed 1 base, J shed 2 bases, and the junction held 6 bases outside the gene matches. CDR3 sequence: CASSEGEGLFTDTQYF. The CDR3 bases are TGTGCCAGCAGTGAAGGGGAGGGGCTCTTCACAGATACGCAGTATTTT.

This chain connects TRBV10-2 to TRBJ1-1; D perhaps matches TRBD1 (5 bases). CDR1 is WSHSY and CDR2 is SAAADI in the germline V gene. Between the trimmed V and J ends, which lost 5 bases and 6 bases, there was a span of 16 bases. The CDR3 is 14 amino acids. CDR3 nucleotides: TGCGCCAGCAGTTTGGGTGGGACGTGGGCTGAAGCTTTCTTT. Translating gives CASSLGGTWAEAFF.

The chain carries TRBV12-3 or TRBV12-4 and TRBJ2-2; D unclear. The CDR3 runs 12 residues. Trimming took 6 bases from V and 3 from J, leaving 5 bases between them. CDR3 in amino acids: CASRSDTGELFF. CDR3 DNA: TGTGCCAGCAGGTCCGACACCGGGGAGCTGTTTTTT.

The chain couples TRBV6-5 to TRBJ2-5; 8 bases fit TRBD2. CDR1 MNHEY and CDR2 SVGAGI come from the germline V gene. This CDR3 comprises 15 residues. J gave up 4 bases and V 8 bases, and 12 bases lay outside the gene matches. The CDR3 DNA sequence: TGTGCCAGCCGGAGGGGTGCTGCGGGGGGAGAGACCCAGTACTTC. Protein product: CASRRGAAGGETQYF.

To note about this clone: One junction end disagrees with the germline gene, perhaps due to a read error. The chain joins TRBV2 to TRBJ2-5; D call uncertain. This CDR3 contains 11 residues. Looked up from germline, CDR1 is SNHLY and CDR2 is FYNNEI. In DNA, the CDR3 is TGTGCCACCAGTGGTCTAGAGACCCAGTACTTC. It is translated as CATSGLETQYF.